The 30 T cell receptor beta chains in this list originate from one sample, sequenced in a study of cytomegalovirus exposure and HLA in healthy donors. 13 Jbeta primers and 60 Vbeta primers were used for the PCR. The table came from immunoSEQ multiplex PCR; TCRdb's copy has only in-frame clones and leaves some out. The profile shows about 120,000 clones, 77% of them singletons. Sequencing was done on a sample of PBMCs. These receptors all come from a young man in good health and CMV-seropositive.

As DNA, the CDR3 is TGCGCCAGCAGCTTTCCAGGACAGGGGAACACTGAAGCTTTCTTT. Encoded protein: CASSFPGQGNTEAFF. The chain carries TRBV5-1 and TRBJ1-1; 8 nucleotides match TRBD1. CDR1 and CDR2 (germline): SGHRS, YFSETQ. V shed 2 bases, J shed 1 base, and the junction held 4 bases outside the gene matches. The CDR3 loop spans 15 amino acids. Full variable domain (rest looked up from reference TRBV5-1 and TRBJ1-1): KAGVTQTPRYLIKTRGQQVTLSCSPISGHRSVSWYQQTPGQGLQFLFEYFSETQRNKGNFPGRFSGRQFSNSRSEMNVSTLELGDSALYLCASSFPGQGNTEAFFGQGTRLTVV.

This chain connects TRBV5-5 to TRBJ2-5, with 8 bases matching TRBD2. The V gene's germline CDR1 is SGHKS and CDR2 YYEKEE (reference sequence). Trimming at V came to 3 bases and at J to 5 bases, leaving 12 bases not matched to a gene. CDR3 length: 16 residues. The CDR3 sequence is CASSSRVAGLAETQYF. For the CDR3, the DNA is TGTGCCAGCAGCTCCCGGGTAGCGGGACTTGCGGAGACCCAGTACTTC.

The chain links TRBV7-9 to TRBJ2-1; D might be TRBD2 (5 bases). The CDR3 runs to 14 residues. V lost 2 bases to trimming and J lost 12 bases, with 17 bases between them. The V gene's germline CDR1 is SEHNR and CDR2 FQNEAQ (reference sequence). DNA of the CDR3: TGTGCCAGCAGCTTACAGGACTTGTCAAAAAGGCAGTTCTTC. This codes for CASSLQDLSKRQFF.

V and J are TRBV25-1 and TRBJ1-3, with D unresolved. Germline V gene lookup returns CDR1 MGHDK and CDR2 SYGVNS. V lost 6 bases and J 0 bases, leaving 12 bases between the germline ends. This CDR3 contains 15 residues. The CDR3 nucleotides read TGTGCCAGCAGGCCCGAGGGATCCTCTGGAAACACCATATATTTT. It translates to CASRPEGSSGNTIYF.

This clone appeared a few times. The V call is TRBV7-2, the J call TRBJ1-1, with D perhaps TRBD1 (5 bases). V was pared by 0 bases and J by 0 bases, with 8 bases between. From germline, CDR1 is SGHTA and CDR2 FQGNSA. The CDR3 is made up of 15 amino acids. CDR3 protein: CASSLASGLNTEAFF. The DNA of the CDR3 is TGTGCCAGCAGCTTAGCGTCAGGGTTGAACACTGAAGCTTTCTTT.

This clone has a single count. The rearrangement uses TRBV18 and TRBJ1-2; 10 bases match TRBD1. Germline CDR1 and CDR2: KGHSH and LQKENI. The length of the CDR3 is 14 residues. The V segment lost 4 bases and the J segment 6 bases; nucleotides outside the gene matches: 5. CDR3 nucleotides: TGTGCCAGCTCACGCGGGACAGGGGCGAATGGCTACACCTTC. This sequence encodes CASSRGTGANGYTF.

This rearrangement joins TRBV19 to TRBJ1-4; 9 bases match TRBD1. This CDR3 contains 15 residues. CDR1 LNHDA and CDR2 SQIVND come from the germline V gene (reference sequence). The V gene end was trimmed by 6 bases and the J gene end by 3 bases; junction bases not matched to a gene: 5. CDR3: CASRTQGASNEKLFF. CDR3 nucleotide sequence: TGTGCCAGTAGGACACAGGGGGCGTCTAATGAAAAACTGTTTTTT.

The chain joins TRBV7-3 to TRBJ2-7, with 12 bases aligning to TRBD1. The CDR3 totals 14 residues. Trimming took 3 bases from V and 5 from J; bases not matched to a gene: 2. Per germline, CDR1 SGHTA and CDR2 FQGTGA. In nucleotides, the CDR3 is TGTGCCAGCAGCTTCGGGACAGGGGGCAACGAGCAGTACTTC. This codes for CASSFGTGGNEQYF.

This chain joins TRBV4-1 and TRBJ2-2, with D perhaps matching TRBD2 (5 bases). CDR1 MGHRA and CDR2 YSYEKL come from the germline V gene. The germline V and J ends were trimmed by 2 bases and 7 bases, with 14 bases remaining between them. CDR3 length: 15 amino acids. This CDR3 is CASSQMGPAGGELFF. The CDR3 DNA follows: TGCGCCAGCAGCCAAATGGGTCCGGCGGGCGGGGAGCTGTTTTTT.

The gene calls are TRBV18 and TRBJ2-3; weak D call: TRBD1 (6 bases). Germline V gene sequence: CDR1 KGHSH, CDR2 LQKENI. Trimming removed 4 bases from V and 5 bases from J, with 13 bases in between. CDR3 length equals 14 residues. CDR3 amino acids: CASSRGLRGDTQYF. The CDR3 nucleotides read TGTGCCAGCTCACGGGGCCTCAGGGGAGATACGCAGTATTTT.

This chain joins TRBV7-2 and TRBJ1-5; 9 positions match TRBD1. Per germline, CDR1 SGHTA and CDR2 FQGNSA. With 5 bases clipped from V and 5 bases from J, the junction kept 4 bases outside the gene matches. There are 14 residues in the CDR3. This CDR3 reads CASSLNRGHQPQHF. The CDR3 nucleotides are TGTGCCAGCAGCCTAAACAGGGGGCATCAGCCCCAGCATTTT.

The chain uses TRBV7-9 and TRBJ1-3; unclear D gene. The CDR3 has 17 residues. CDR1 and CDR2 from the germline V gene are SEHNR and FQNEAQ (reference sequence). V dropped 5 bases and J dropped 3 bases, with 20 bases sitting between them. This CDR3 reads CASSPVRTAPSGNTIYF. CDR3 nucleotide sequence: TGTGCCAGCAGCCCCGTAAGGACTGCCCCGAGTGGAAACACCATATATTTT. Full variable domain (remainder filled in from reference TRBV7-9 and TRBJ1-3): DTGVSQNPRHKITKRGQNVTFRCDPISEHNRLYWYRQTLGQGPEFLTYFQNEAQLEKSRLLSDRFSAERPKGSFSTLEIQRTEQGDSAMYLCASSPVRTAPSGNTIYFGEGSWLTVV.

This sequence joins TRBV7-2 and TRBJ2-3; TRBD2 agrees at 7 bases. This CDR3 comprises 15 residues. The V and J ends lost 5 bases and 0 bases, in that order; junction bases with no gene match: 5. Germline values: CDR1 SGHTA, CDR2 FQGNSA. The chain's CDR3 is CASSPLATSTDTQYF. CDR3 nucleotide sequence: TGTGCCAGCAGCCCACTAGCGACTAGCACAGATACGCAGTATTTT.

The V call is TRBV6-5, the J call TRBJ1-3, with D tentatively TRBD1 (5 bases). V lost 11 bases and J lost 4, with 18 bases in between. There are 14 residues in the CDR3. Germline values: CDR1 MNHEY, CDR2 SVGAGI. The CDR3: CASMGRGGGNTIYF. The DNA of the CDR3 is TGTGCCTCCATGGGGAGGGGTGGAGGAAACACCATATATTTT.

There are a few counts of this clone. The chain is built from TRBV7-9 and TRBJ2-5, with D maybe TRBD1 (6 bases). Between the trimmed V and J ends, which lost 2 bases and 3 bases, there was a span of 7 bases. Germline CDR1 is SEHNR and CDR2 is FQNEAQ (reference sequence). The CDR3 length is 13 residues. CDR3 nucleotide sequence: TGTGCCAGCAGCTTAAACAGGGAAGAGACCCAGTACTTC. Translated: CASSLNREETQYF. The full variable domain, with the rest looked up from reference TRBV7-9 and TRBJ2-5, is DTGVSQNPRHKITKRGQNVTFRCDPISEHNRLYWYRQTLGQGPEFLTYFQNEAQLEKSRLLSDRFSAERPKGSFSTLEIQRTEQGDSAMYLCASSLNREETQYFGPGTRLLVL.

V and J are TRBV5-4 and TRBJ2-2, with TRBD2 as a possible D gene (7 bases). Germline V CDR1 and CDR2: SGHNT, YYREEE (reference sequence). The ends were cut back, 0 bases at V and 5 bases at J, with 14 bases in the middle. The CDR3 sequence is 16 residues long. The CDR3 loop reads CASSLAGGLGTGELFF. CDR3 DNA sequence: TGTGCCAGCAGCTTGGCCGGGGGGCTAGGGACCGGGGAGCTGTTTTTT.

The chain joins TRBV5-1 to TRBJ2-3; D perhaps matches TRBD1 (7 bases). CDR1 SGHRS and CDR2 YFSETQ come from the germline V gene. Deletions cut 7 bases from V and 0 bases from J, with 12 bases between. The CDR3 totals 14 residues. The CDR3 is CASLEGASTDTQYF. CDR3 DNA sequence: TGCGCCAGCCTGGAGGGGGCTAGCACAGATACGCAGTATTTT.

The genes are TRBV2 and TRBJ2-7; 8 bases align to TRBD1. Losses at the gene ends were 8 bases for V and 5 bases for J; bases not matched to a gene: 5. The V gene's germline CDR1 is SNHLY and CDR2 FYNNEI. The CDR3 runs 12 residues. The DNA for the CDR3 is TGTGCCAGCCAGGGGGCTGTCAACGAGCAGTACTTC. Its protein product is CASQGAVNEQYF. The variable domain in full, completed from reference TRBV2 and TRBJ2-7, reads EPEVTQTPSHQVTQMGQEVILRCVPISNHLYFYWYRQILGQKVEFLVSFYNNEISEKSEIFDDQFSVERPDGSNFTLKIRSTKLEDSAMYFCASQGAVNEQYFGPGTRLTVT.

The chain carries TRBV10-3 and TRBJ2-7; possible D gene TRBD1, 6 bases. Germline V gene data show CDR1 as ENHRY and CDR2 as SYGVKD. The CDR3 loop spans 16 amino acids. Trimming stripped 2 bases from V and 0 bases from J, with 14 bases between. This chain's CDR3 is CAISEPGRDISYEQYF. For the CDR3, the DNA is TGTGCCATCAGTGAGCCGGGCCGGGACATCTCCTACGAGCAGTACTTC.

The CDR3 spells CAWSAGTRNNYGYTF. The CDR3 bases are TGTGCCTGGAGCGCCGGGACACGGAATAACTATGGCTACACCTTC. The rearrangement joins TRBV30 to TRBJ1-2; TRBD1 might be the D (6 bases). The CDR3 has 15 residues. Germline CDR1 GTSNPN, CDR2 SVGIG (reference sequence). Trimming removed 3 bases from V and 1 base from J, with 15 bases in between.

In its sample, this clone was seen a few times. The chain couples TRBV20-1 to TRBJ2-1; possible D gene TRBD1, 6 bases. Germline V lookup: CDR1 DFQATT, CDR2 SNEGSKA (reference sequence). Trimming took 2 bases from V and 9 from J, leaving 8 bases between them. The CDR3 runs to 11 residues. CDR3 region: CSARKGVEQFF. CDR3 nucleotides: TGCAGTGCTAGAAAGGGGGTTGAGCAGTTCTTC.

This clone has more than one count but fewer than ten. The rearrangement links TRBV2 to TRBJ1-2; TRBD1 matches at 10 bases. This CDR3 has 12 amino acids. Germline V gene data show CDR1 as SNHLY and CDR2 as FYNNEI. With V trimmed by 8 bases and J by 10 bases, 7 bases remained unmatched. CDR3 coding DNA: TGTGCCAGCCGGGACAGGGGTAAGGACTACACCTTC. The encoded protein is CASRDRGKDYTF.

This clone was detected once. This chain connects TRBV4-1 to TRBJ2-1; 14 bases agree with TRBD2. The ends lost 4 bases at V and 9 bases at J; junction bases unmatched: 11. Germline V gene lookup returns CDR1 MGHRA and CDR2 YSYEKL. This CDR3 region has 17 residues. This CDR3 is CASSPLSGTSGRGEQFF. DNA for the CDR3: TGCGCCAGCAGCCCGCTCTCCGGGACTAGCGGGAGAGGTGAGCAGTTCTTC.

This clone was observed a handful of times. The CDR3 reads CASSDGTANTDTQYF. The CDR3 DNA reads TGTGCCAGCAGTGATGGGACTGCTAACACAGATACGCAGTATTTT. The chain links TRBV2 to TRBJ2-3; TRBD2 is a possible D gene (6 bases). The V and J ends lost 3 bases and 2 bases respectively, with 12 bases between them. The CDR3 contains 15 residues. The germline V gene has CDR1 SNHLY and CDR2 FYNNEI.

Notes on this clone: The sample has other DNA sequences that encode this CDR3 too. CDR3 coding DNA: TGTGCCAGCAGCTTGGGGGGGGACCCAGATACGCAGTATTTT. Amino acids: CASSLGGDPDTQYF. The gene calls are TRBV5-4 and TRBJ2-3, with D perhaps matching TRBD2 (6 bases). Per the germline V gene, CDR1 is SGHNT and CDR2 is YYREEE (reference sequence). V lost 0 bases and J 4 bases, leaving 9 bases between the germline ends. The CDR3 loop spans 14 amino acids.

V is TRBV7-8 and J is TRBJ2-3; D is ambiguous. V gave up 2 bases and J gave up 1 base, with 7 bases separating them. Germline-derived CDR1 and CDR2 are SGHVS and FQNEAQ. This CDR3 has 14 amino acids. The CDR3 DNA follows: TGTGCCAGCAGCTTATTTGAGGGCACAGATACGCAGTATTTT. Encoded protein: CASSLFEGTDTQYF.

The chain is built from TRBV28 and TRBJ1-1; no firm D call. CDR3 length equals 13 residues. The germline CDR1 and CDR2 sequences are MDHEN and SYDVKM. Trimming shortened V by 1 base and J by 9 bases, and 12 bases separated the two germline ends. The CDR3 region has the DNA TGTGCCAGCAGTTTATTTACAGCCCCCAAAGCTTTCTTT. It yields the protein CASSLFTAPKAFF.

The chain carries TRBV9 and TRBJ2-4, with 7 bases matching TRBD1. Germline V gene data show CDR1 as SGDLS and CDR2 as YYNGEE. V lost 4 bases to trimming and J lost 6 bases; unmatched junction nucleotides: 7. This CDR3 spans 14 amino acids. In DNA form, the CDR3 reads TGTGCCAGCAGCAAATCTTACAGGGGAAACATTCAGTACTTC. Translating gives CASSKSYRGNIQYF. Combining the CDR3 with reference TRBV9 and TRBJ2-4 gives the whole variable domain DSGVTQTPKHLITATGQRVTLRCSPRSGDLSVYWYQQSLDQGLQFLIQYYNGEERAKGNILERFSAQQFPDLHSELNLSSLELGDSALYFCASSKSYRGNIQYFGAGTRLSVL.

The chain joins TRBV5-1 to TRBJ2-4; D is unclear. Trimming pared 0 bases from V and 0 bases from J, leaving 13 bases between. The germline V gene has CDR1 SGHRS and CDR2 YFSETQ. The CDR3 covers 17 residues. The CDR3 sequence is CASSLDFGNLAKNIQYF. For the CDR3, the DNA is TGCGCCAGCAGCTTGGATTTCGGTAACTTAGCCAAAAACATTCAGTACTTC.

In this sample, this clone turned up once. V and J are TRBV6-1 and TRBJ2-3, with 13 bases identical to TRBD2. CDR3 length: 15 amino acids. CDR1 and CDR2 (germline): MNHNS, SASEGT. With V trimmed by 7 bases and J by 5 bases, 6 bases remained unmatched. CDR3 residues: CASTHGLAGVDTQYF. CDR3 bases: TGTGCCAGCACACACGGACTAGCGGGAGTAGATACGCAGTATTTT.